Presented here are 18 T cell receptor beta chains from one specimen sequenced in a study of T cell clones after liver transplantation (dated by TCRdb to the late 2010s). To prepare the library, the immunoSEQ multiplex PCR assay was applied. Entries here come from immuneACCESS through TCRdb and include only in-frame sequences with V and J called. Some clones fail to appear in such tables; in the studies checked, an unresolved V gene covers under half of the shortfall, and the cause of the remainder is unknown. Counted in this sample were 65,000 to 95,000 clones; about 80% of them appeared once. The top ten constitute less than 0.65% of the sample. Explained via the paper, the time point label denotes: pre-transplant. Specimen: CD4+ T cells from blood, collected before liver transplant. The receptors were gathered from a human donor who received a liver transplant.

The CDR3 DNA reads TGTGCCAGCAACCCCCTGGTGAGCACCGGGGAGCTGTTTTTT. Translating it yields CASNPLVSTGELFF. This chain connects TRBV6-1 to TRBJ2-2; D call uncertain. The CDR3 runs to 14 residues. CDR1 MNHNS and CDR2 SASEGT come from the germline V gene. With 7 bases removed from V and 4 bases from J, the gap between germline ends came to 13 bases.

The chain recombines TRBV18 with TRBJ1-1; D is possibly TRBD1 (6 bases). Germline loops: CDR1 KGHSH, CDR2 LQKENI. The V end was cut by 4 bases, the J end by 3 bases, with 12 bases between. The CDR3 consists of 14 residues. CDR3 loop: CASSQTGKDTEAFF. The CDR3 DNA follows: TGTGCCAGCTCACAAACAGGGAAGGACACTGAAGCTTTCTTT.

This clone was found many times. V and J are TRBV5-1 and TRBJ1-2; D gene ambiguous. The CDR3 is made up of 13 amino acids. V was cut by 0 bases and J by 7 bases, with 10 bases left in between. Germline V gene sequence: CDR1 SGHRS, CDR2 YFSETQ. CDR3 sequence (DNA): TGCGCCAGCAGCTTGGTTCTGGGCGGTGGCTACACCTTC. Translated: CASSLVLGGGYTF.

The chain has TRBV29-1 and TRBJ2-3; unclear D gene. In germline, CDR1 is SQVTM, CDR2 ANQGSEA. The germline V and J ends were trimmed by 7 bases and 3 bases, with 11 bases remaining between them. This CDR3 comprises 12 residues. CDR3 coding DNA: TGCAGCGCTAGGGTCGGGACAGATACGCAGTATTTT. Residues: CSARVGTDTQYF.

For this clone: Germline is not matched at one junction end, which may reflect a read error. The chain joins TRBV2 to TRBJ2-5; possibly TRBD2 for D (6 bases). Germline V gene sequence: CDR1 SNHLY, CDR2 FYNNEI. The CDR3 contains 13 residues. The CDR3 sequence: CVSTGDSQETQYF. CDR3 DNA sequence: TGTGTCAGCACCGGGGACTCCCAAGAGACCCAGTACTTC. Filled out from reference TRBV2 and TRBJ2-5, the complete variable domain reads EPEVTQTPSHQVTQMGQEVILRCVPISNHLYFYWYRQILGQKVEFLVSFYNNEISEKSEIFDDQFSVERPDGSNFTLKIRSTKLEDSAMYFCVSTGDSQETQYFGPGTRLLVL.

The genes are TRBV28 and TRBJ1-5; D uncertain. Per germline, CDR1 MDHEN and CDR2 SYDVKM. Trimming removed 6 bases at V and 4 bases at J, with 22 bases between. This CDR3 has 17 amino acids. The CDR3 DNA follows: TGTGCCAGCAGCTCACGACCCTTACAAAATTGGAATCAGCCCCAGCATTTT. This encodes CASSSRPLQNWNQPQHF.

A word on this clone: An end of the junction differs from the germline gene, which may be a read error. The DNA for the CDR3 is TGTGCTAGCAGCCGTACTAGCGGGAGCGTTGGTGAGCAGTTCTTC. Protein product: CASSRTSGSVGEQFF. The genes are TRBV7-7 and TRBJ2-1, with 11 bases matching TRBD2. The CDR3 has 15 residues. Germline loops: CDR1 SSHAT, CDR2 FNYEAQ (reference sequence). Full variable domain (rest looked up from reference TRBV7-7 and TRBJ2-1): GAGVSQSPRYKVTKRGQDVTLRCDPISSHATLYWYQQALGQGPEFLTYFNYEAQPDKSGLPSDRFSAERPEGSISTLTIQRTEQRDSAMYRCASSRTSGSVGEQFFGPGTRLTVL.

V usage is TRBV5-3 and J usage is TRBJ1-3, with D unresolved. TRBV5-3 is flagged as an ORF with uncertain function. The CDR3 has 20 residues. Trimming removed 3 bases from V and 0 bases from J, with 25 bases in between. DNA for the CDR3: TGTGCCAGAAGCTCGCGCCGACCTTCAGACATCTCCAGCTCTGGAAACACCATATATTTT. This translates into CARSSRRPSDISSSGNTIYF.

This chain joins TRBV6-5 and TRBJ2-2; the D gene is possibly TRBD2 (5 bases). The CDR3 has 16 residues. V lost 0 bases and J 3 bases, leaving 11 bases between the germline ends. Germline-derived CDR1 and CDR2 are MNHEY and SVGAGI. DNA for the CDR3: TGTGCCAGCAGTTACTCGGAGGCTTCGTACACCGGGGAGCTGTTTTTT. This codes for CASSYSEASYTGELFF.

CDR3 sequence: CASSNTMSGEKLFF. The CDR3 region has the DNA TGTGCCAGCAGCAACACCATGTCAGGTGAAAAACTGTTTTTT. The rearrangement links TRBV5-4 to TRBJ1-4; D is ambiguous. Germline CDR1 SGHNT, CDR2 YYREEE (reference sequence). V dropped 4 bases and J dropped 7 bases, with 14 bases sitting between them. This CDR3 region has 14 residues.

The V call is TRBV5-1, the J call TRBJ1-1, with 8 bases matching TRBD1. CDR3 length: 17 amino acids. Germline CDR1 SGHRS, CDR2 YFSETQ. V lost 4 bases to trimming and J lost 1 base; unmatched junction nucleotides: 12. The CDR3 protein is CASSPPIAGTGNTEAFF. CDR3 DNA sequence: TGCGCCAGCAGCCCACCCATAGCAGGGACAGGGAACACTGAAGCTTTCTTT.

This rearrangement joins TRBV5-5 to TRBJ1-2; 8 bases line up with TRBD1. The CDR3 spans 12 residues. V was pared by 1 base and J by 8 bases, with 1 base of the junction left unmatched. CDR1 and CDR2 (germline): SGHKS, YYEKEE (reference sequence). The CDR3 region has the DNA TGTGCCAGCAGCTTGCGGGACAGGGGCTACACCTTC. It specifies CASSLRDRGYTF. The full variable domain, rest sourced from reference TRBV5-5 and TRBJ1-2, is DAGVTQSPTHLIKTRGQQVTLRCSPISGHKSVSWYQQVLGQGPQFIFQYYEKEERGRGNFPDRFSARQFPNYSSELNVNALLLGDSALYLCASSLRDRGYTFGSGTRLTVV.

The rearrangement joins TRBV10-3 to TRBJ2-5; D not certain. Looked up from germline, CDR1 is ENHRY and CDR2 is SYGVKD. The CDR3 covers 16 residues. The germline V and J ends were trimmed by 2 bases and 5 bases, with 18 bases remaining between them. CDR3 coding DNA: TGTGCCATCAGTGAGCTCTCGGCAGGCCACACGGAGACCCAGTACTTC. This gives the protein CAISELSAGHTETQYF.

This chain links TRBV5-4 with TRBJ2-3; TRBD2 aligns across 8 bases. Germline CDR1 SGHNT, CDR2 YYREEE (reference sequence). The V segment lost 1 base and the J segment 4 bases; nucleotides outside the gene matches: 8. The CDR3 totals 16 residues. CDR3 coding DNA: TGTGCCAGCAGCTTGAGGAGCGGGAGTGGTGCAGATACGCAGTATTTT. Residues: CASSLRSGSGADTQYF.

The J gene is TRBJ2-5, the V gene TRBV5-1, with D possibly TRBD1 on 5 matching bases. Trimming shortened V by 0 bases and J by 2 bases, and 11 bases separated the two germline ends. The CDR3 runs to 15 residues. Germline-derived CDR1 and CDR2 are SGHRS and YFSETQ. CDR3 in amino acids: CASSLVVAGQETQYF. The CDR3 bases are TGCGCCAGCAGCTTGGTCGTGGCAGGGCAAGAGACCCAGTACTTC.

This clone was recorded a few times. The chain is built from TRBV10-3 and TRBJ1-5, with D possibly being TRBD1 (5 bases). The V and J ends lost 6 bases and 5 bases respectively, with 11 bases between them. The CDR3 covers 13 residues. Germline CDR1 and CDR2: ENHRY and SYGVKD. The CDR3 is CAISRDGYQPQHF. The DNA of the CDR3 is TGTGCCATCAGCCGGGACGGCTATCAGCCCCAGCATTTT.

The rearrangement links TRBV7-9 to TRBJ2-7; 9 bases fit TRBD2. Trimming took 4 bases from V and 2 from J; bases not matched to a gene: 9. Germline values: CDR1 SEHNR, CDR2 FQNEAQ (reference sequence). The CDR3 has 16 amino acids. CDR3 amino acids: CASSSWRIAGAYEQYF. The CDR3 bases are TGTGCCAGCAGCTCCTGGCGGATAGCGGGAGCCTACGAGCAGTACTTC.

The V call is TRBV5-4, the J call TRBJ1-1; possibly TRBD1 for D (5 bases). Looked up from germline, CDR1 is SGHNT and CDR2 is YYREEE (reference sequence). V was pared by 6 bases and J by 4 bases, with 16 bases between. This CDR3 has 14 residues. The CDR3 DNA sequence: TGTGCCAGCACCAGAGGGTTGGGGGGCACTGAAGCTTTCTTT. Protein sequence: CASTRGLGGTEAFF.